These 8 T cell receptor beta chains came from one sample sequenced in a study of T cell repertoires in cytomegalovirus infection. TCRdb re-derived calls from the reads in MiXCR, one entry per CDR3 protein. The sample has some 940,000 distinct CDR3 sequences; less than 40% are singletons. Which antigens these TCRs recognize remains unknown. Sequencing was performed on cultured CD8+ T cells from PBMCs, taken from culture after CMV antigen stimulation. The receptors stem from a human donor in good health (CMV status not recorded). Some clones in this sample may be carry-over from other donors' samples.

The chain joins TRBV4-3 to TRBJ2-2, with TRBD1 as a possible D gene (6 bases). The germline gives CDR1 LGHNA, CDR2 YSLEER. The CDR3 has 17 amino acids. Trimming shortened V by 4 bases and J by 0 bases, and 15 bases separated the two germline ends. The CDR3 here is CASSRPGERTNTGELFF. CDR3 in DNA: TGCGCCAGCAGCCGTCCAGGGGAGCGGACGAACACCGGGGAGCTGTTTTTT.

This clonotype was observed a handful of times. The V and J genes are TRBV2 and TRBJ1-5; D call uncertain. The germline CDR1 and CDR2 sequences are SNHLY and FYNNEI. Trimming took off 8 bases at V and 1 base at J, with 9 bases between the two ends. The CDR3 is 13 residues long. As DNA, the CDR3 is TGTGCCAGCGTGTGGGGAAGCAATCAGCCCCAGCATTTT. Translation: CASVWGSNQPQHF.

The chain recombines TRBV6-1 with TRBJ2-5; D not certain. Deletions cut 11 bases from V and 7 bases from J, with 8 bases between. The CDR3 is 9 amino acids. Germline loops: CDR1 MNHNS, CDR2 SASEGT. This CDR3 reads CASRGTQYF. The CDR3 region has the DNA TGTGCCTCGAGAGGGACCCAGTACTTC.

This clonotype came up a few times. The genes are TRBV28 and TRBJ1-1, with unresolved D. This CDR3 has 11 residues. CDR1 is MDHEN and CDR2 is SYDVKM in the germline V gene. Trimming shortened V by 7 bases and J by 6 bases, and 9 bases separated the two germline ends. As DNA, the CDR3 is TGTGCCAGCAAGTCGGACGCTGAAGCTTTCTTT. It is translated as CASKSDAEAFF.

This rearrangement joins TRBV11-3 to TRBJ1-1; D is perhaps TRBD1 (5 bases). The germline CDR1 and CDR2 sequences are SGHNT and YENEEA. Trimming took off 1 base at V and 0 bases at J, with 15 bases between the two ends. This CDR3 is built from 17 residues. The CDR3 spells CASSLGGYLFMNTEAFF. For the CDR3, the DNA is TGTGCCAGCAGCTTAGGGGGGTACCTGTTCATGAACACTGAAGCTTTCTTT. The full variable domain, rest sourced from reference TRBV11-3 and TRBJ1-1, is EAGVVQSPRYKIIEKKQPVAFWCNPISGHNTLYWYLQNLGQGPELLIRYENEEAVDDSQLPKDRFSAERLKGVDSTLKIQPAELGDSAVYLCASSLGGYLFMNTEAFFGQGTRLTVV.

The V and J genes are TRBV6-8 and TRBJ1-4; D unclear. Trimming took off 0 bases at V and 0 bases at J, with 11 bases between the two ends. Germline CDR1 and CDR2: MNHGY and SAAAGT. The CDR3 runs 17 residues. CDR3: CASSYSSYSSTNEKLFF. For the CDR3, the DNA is TGTGCCAGCAGTTACTCGTCCTATTCCTCAACTAATGAAAAACTGTTTTTT.

The chain's CDR3 is CASRRGSEDSGQPQHF. The CDR3, as DNA: TGTGCCAGCAGGAGGGGGTCGGAGGACTCTGGGCAGCCCCAGCATTTT. This rearrangement joins TRBV2 to TRBJ1-5, with D maybe TRBD1 (6 bases). The V end was cut by 6 bases, the J end by 7 bases, with 22 bases between. The CDR3 runs to 16 residues. The germline CDR1 and CDR2 sequences are SNHLY and FYNNEI.

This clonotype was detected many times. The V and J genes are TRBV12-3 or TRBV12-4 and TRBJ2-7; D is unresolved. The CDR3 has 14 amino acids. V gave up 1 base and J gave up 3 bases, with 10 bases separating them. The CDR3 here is CASSLGGIGYEQYF. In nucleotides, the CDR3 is TGTGCCAGCAGTTTAGGCGGTATAGGCTACGAGCAGTACTTC.